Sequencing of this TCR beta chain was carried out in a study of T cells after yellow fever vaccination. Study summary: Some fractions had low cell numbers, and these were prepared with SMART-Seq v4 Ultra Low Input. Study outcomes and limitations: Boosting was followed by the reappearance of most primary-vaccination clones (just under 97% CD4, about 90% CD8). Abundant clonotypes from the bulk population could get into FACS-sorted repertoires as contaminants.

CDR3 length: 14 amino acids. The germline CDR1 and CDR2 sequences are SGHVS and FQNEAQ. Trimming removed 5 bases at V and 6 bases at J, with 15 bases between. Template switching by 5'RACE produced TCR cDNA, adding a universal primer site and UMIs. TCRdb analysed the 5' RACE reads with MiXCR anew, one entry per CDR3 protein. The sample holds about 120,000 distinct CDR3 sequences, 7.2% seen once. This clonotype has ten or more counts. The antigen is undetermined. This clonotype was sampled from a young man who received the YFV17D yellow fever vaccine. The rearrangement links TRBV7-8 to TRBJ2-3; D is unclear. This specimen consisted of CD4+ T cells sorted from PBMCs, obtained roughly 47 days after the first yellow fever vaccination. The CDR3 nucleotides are TGTGCCAGCAGCATCTCTAGAATTGTCGATACGCAGTATTTT. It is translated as CASSISRIVDTQYF.